Below, 15 T cell receptor beta chains from the same sample are listed, as sequenced in a study of T-cell memory formation after mild COVID-19. From the 5' RACE reads, TCRdb called clonotypes with MiXCR, one entry per CDR3 protein. The table has 200,000 to 250,000 distinct CDR3 sequences, around 17% seen once. The sequenced sample was PBMCs or a T cell subset sorted from them (not recorded which). These receptors were obtained from a man younger than 35 who had mild COVID-19 (a few samples of this study predate the infection). Cell type and time point are not known.

The chain couples TRBV5-1 to TRBJ1-1, with D hard to call. The CDR3 extends over 16 amino acids. Germline V gene lookup returns CDR1 SGHRS and CDR2 YFSETQ. V was trimmed by 2 bases and J by 10 bases, leaving 24 bases between them. The CDR3 region is CASSLSDPNSERIAFF. As DNA, the CDR3 is TGCGCCAGCAGCTTAAGTGACCCAAACTCGGAACGTATAGCTTTCTTT.

This clonotype was recorded at least ten times. The CDR3 spells CASSTSGGAGTQYF. The CDR3 coding sequence is TGTGCCAGCAGCACTAGCGGGGGGGCGGGGACCCAGTACTTC. The chain couples TRBV11-2 to TRBJ2-5; 13 nucleotides line up with TRBD2. This CDR3 is built from 14 residues. Germline V gene data show CDR1 as SGHAT and CDR2 as FQNNGV. J gave up 7 bases and V 5 bases, and 4 bases lay outside the gene matches.

This clonotype turned up a few times. The J gene is TRBJ2-7, the V gene TRBV12-3 or TRBV12-4, with unresolved D. This CDR3 spans 14 amino acids. V was shortened by 7 bases and J by 0 bases, with 13 bases between the two germline ends. The CDR3 reads CASTRSLDSYEQYF. In DNA form, the CDR3 reads TGTGCCAGCACCCGTTCCCTGGACTCCTACGAGCAGTACTTC.

J is TRBJ1-4 and V is TRBV27, with D tentatively TRBD1 (5 bases). Per the germline V gene, CDR1 is MNHEY and CDR2 is SMNVEV (reference sequence). V was trimmed by 2 bases and J by 4 bases, leaving 17 bases between them. The CDR3 totals 17 residues. The CDR3 reads CASSLRTTARFNEKLFF. CDR3 bases: TGTGCCAGCAGTTTAAGGACAACGGCCCGCTTTAATGAAAAACTGTTTTTT.

This clonotype was seen only a few times. The chain recombines TRBV7-2 with TRBJ2-7; possible D gene TRBD1, 6 bases. Germline CDR1 reads SGHTA; CDR2 reads FQGNSA. Trimming pared 5 bases from V and 3 bases from J, leaving 14 bases between. The CDR3 length is 14 residues. CDR3 sequence (DNA): TGTGCCAGCAGCCCCCCGGGACATGGCTACGAGCAGTACTTC. Translating it yields CASSPPGHGYEQYF.

This clonotype was seen at least ten times. The CDR3: CASSPLGLAGQTQYF. The CDR3, as DNA: TGTGCCAGCAGCCCACTTGGACTAGCAGGACAGACCCAGTACTTC. The V and J genes are TRBV14 and TRBJ2-5; TRBD2 aligns across 8 bases. The germline CDR1 and CDR2 sequences are SGHDN and FVKESK. Trimming cost V 4 bases and J 6 bases; bases outside gene matches: 10. The CDR3 is 15 amino acids.

This clonotype came up a few times. The chain is built from TRBV4-1 and TRBJ2-1; 8 nucleotides match TRBD1. Germline V gene lookup returns CDR1 MGHRA and CDR2 YSYEKL. V dropped 3 bases and J dropped 4; count of bases not matched to a gene: 2. This CDR3 spans 14 amino acids. CDR3 sequence (DNA): TGCGCCAGCAGCCATGGGACAGGATACAATGAGCAGTTCTTC. Translation: CASSHGTGYNEQFF.

The chain employs TRBV7-2 and TRBJ1-2; D is possibly TRBD1 (5 bases). Trimming took 5 bases from V and 5 from J, leaving 12 bases between them. The CDR3 is 13 residues long. The germline V gene has CDR1 SGHTA and CDR2 FQGNSA. The CDR3 sequence is CASSDRVMYGYTF. The CDR3 nucleotides are TGTGCCAGCAGCGACAGAGTCATGTATGGCTACACCTTC.

V usage is TRBV24-1 and J usage is TRBJ1-4, with 7 bases matching TRBD1. The germline V gene encodes CDR1 KGHDR and CDR2 SFDVKD. The junction had 12 bases not matched to a gene; V was cut back by 3 bases and J by 6 bases. This CDR3 is 17 amino acids long. As DNA, the CDR3 is TGTGCCACCAGTGATCCAGGGGGAGCGGGGAGCGATGAAAAACTGTTTTTT. This encodes CATSDPGGAGSDEKLFF.

This clonotype showed up just a few times. The chain joins TRBV7-7 to TRBJ2-2, with D unresolved. V was shortened by 1 base and J by 8 bases, with 8 bases between the two germline ends. This CDR3 is built from 13 residues. Germline loops: CDR1 SSHAT, CDR2 FNYEAQ (reference sequence). CDR3 region: CASSLDAYGELFF. As DNA, the CDR3 is TGTGCCAGCAGCTTAGACGCTTATGGGGAGCTGTTTTTT.

In this sample, this clonotype turned up many times. The chain joins TRBV5-5 to TRBJ2-1; no clear D. The CDR3 is 14 residues long. V was trimmed by 0 bases and J by 12 bases, leaving 16 bases between them. Germline V gives CDR1 SGHKS, CDR2 YYEKEE (reference sequence). The CDR3 loop reads CASSLADPRSGQFF. Here the CDR3 DNA reads TGTGCCAGCAGCTTGGCAGATCCCAGGTCGGGGCAGTTCTTC. Full variable domain (outside the CDR3, taken from reference TRBV5-5 and TRBJ2-1): DAGVTQSPTHLIKTRGQQVTLRCSPISGHKSVSWYQQVLGQGPQFIFQYYEKEERGRGNFPDRFSARQFPNYSSELNVNALLLGDSALYLCASSLADPRSGQFFGPGTRLTVL.

This chain joins TRBV9 and TRBJ2-7, with D maybe TRBD1 (5 bases). Trimming removed 3 bases at V and 1 base at J, with 11 bases between. The CDR3 is 14 amino acids. The V gene's germline CDR1 is SGDLS and CDR2 YYNGEE. CDR3 region: CASSETTESYEQYF. In DNA form, the CDR3 reads TGTGCCAGCAGCGAAACGACAGAGTCCTACGAGCAGTACTTC.

The chain has TRBV7-8 and TRBJ2-5; TRBD2 matches at 8 bases. CDR1 SGHVS and CDR2 FQNEAQ come from the germline V gene. The CDR3 is made up of 17 amino acids. V was clipped by 0 bases and J by 5 bases; unmatched bases: 11. The CDR3 loop reads CASSLAPRTSRGETQYF. For the CDR3, the DNA is TGTGCCAGCAGCTTAGCCCCGCGGACTAGCAGAGGGGAGACCCAGTACTTC. The full variable domain, in which reference TRBV7-8 and TRBJ2-5 provide the parts outside the CDR3, is GAGVSQSPRYKVAKRGQDVALRCDPISGHVSLFWYQQALGQGPEFLTYFQNEAQLDKSGLPSDRFFAERPEGSVSTLKIQRTQQEDSAVYLCASSLAPRTSRGETQYFGPGTRLLVL.

The chain links TRBV5-1 to TRBJ2-1, with 8 bases fitting TRBD1. The CDR3 runs 16 residues. The J segment lost 2 bases and the V segment lost 0 bases, leaving 4 bases of the junction unmatched. Germline lookup yields CDR1 SGHRS and CDR2 YFSETQ. CDR3 bases: TGCGCCAGCAGCTTGGGTGGCAGGGGGCCCTACAATGAGCAGTTCTTC. Translation gives CASSLGGRGPYNEQFF.

The chain combines TRBV9 with TRBJ1-1, with D uncertain. V was clipped by 0 bases and J by 0 bases, with 9 bases between them. The CDR3 extends over 15 amino acids. Germline lookup yields CDR1 SGDLS and CDR2 YYNGEE. The CDR3 nucleotides read TGTGCCAGCAGCGTAGAGGATACAATGAACACTGAAGCTTTCTTT. Its protein is CASSVEDTMNTEAFF.